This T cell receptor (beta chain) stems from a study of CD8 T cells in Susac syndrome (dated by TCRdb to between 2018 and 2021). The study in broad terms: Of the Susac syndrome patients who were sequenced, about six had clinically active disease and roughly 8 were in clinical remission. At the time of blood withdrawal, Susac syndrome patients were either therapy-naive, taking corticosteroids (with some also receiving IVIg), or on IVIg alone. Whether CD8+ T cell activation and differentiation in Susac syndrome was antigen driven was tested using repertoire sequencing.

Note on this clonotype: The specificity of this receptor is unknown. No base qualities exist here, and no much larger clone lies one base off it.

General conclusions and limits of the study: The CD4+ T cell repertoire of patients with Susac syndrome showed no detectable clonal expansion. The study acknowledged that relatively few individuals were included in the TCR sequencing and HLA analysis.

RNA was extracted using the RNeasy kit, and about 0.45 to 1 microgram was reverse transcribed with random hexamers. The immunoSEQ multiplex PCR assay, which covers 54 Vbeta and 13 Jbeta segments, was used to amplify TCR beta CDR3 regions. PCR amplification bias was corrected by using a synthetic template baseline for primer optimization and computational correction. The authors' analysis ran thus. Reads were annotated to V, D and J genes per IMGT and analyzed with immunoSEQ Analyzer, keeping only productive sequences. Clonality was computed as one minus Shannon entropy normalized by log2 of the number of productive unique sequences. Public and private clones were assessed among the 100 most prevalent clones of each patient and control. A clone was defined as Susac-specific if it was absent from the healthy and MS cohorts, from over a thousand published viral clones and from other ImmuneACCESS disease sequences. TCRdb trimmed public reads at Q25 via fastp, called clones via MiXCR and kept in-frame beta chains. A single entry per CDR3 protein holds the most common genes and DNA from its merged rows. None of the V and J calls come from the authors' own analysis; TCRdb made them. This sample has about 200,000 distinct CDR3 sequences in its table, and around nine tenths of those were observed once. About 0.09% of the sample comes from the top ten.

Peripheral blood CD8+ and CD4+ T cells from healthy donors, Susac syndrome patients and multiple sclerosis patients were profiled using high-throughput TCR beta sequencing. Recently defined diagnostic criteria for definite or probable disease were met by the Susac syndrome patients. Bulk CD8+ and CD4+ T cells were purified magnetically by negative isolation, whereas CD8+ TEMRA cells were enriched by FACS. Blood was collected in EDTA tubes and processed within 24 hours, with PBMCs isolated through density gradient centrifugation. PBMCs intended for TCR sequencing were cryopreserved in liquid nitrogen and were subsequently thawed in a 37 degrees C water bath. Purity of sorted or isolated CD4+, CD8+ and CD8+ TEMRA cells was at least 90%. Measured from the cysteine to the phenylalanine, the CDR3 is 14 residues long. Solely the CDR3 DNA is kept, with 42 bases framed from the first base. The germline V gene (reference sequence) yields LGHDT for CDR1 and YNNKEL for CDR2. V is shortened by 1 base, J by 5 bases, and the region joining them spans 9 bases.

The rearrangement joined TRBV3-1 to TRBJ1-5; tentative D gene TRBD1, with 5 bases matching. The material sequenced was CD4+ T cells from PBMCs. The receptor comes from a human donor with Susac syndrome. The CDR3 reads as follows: CASSQGKGYQPQHF. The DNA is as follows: TGTGCCAGCAGCCAAGGAAAGGGGTATCAGCCCCAGCATTTT.